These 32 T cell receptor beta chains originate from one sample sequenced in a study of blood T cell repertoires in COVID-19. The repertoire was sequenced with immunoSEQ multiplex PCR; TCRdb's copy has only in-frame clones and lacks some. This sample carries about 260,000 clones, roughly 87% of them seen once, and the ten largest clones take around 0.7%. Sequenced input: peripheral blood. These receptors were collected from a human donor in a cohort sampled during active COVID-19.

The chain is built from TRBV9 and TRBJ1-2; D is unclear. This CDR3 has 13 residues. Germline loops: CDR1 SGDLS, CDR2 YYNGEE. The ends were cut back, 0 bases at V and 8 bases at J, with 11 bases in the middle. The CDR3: CASSVASGGGYTF. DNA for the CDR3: TGTGCCAGCAGCGTAGCTAGCGGTGGCGGCTACACCTTC. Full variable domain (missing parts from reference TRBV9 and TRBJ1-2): DSGVTQTPKHLITATGQRVTLRCSPRSGDLSVYWYQQSLDQGLQFLIQYYNGEERAKGNILERFSAQQFPDLHSELNLSSLELGDSALYFCASSVASGGGYTFGSGTRLTVV.

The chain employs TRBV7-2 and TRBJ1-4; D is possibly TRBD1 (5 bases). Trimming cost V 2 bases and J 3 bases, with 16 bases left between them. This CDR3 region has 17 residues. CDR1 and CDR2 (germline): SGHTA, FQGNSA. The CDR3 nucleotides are TGTGCCAGCAGCTTAAGGGGAAACTCCCCGGCTAATGAAAAACTGTTTTTT. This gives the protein CASSLRGNSPANEKLFF.

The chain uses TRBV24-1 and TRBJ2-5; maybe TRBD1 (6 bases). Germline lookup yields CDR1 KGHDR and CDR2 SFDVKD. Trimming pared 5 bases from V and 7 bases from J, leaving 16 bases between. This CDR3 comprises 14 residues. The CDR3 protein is CATSVSTGTVTQYF. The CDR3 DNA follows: TGTGCCACCAGTGTGAGCACAGGGACGGTGACCCAGTACTTC.

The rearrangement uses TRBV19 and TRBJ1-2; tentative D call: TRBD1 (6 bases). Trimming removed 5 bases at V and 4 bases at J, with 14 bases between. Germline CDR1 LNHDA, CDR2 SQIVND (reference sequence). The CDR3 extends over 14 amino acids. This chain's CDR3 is CASSSTGQSYGYTF. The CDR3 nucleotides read TGTGCCAGTAGTTCAACAGGACAGTCCTATGGCTACACCTTC.

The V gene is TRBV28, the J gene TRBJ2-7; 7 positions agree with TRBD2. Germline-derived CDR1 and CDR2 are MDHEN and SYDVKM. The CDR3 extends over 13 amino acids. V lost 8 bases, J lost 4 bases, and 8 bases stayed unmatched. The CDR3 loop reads CASLKAGNYEQYF. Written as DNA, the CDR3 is TGTGCCAGCCTTAAAGCGGGGAATTACGAGCAGTACTTC. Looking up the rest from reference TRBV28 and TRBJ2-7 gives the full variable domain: DVKVTQSSRYLVKRTGEKVFLECVQDMDHENMFWYRQDPGLGLRLIYFSYDVKMKEKGDIPEGYSVSREKKERFSLILESASTNQTSMYLCASLKAGNYEQYFGPGTRLTVT.

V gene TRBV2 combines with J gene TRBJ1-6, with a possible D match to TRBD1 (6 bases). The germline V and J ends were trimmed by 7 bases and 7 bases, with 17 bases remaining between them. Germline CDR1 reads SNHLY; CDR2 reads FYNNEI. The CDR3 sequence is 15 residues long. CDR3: CASNGGQTGNSPLHF. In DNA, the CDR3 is TGTGCCAGCAACGGGGGGCAGACAGGCAATTCACCCCTCCACTTT.

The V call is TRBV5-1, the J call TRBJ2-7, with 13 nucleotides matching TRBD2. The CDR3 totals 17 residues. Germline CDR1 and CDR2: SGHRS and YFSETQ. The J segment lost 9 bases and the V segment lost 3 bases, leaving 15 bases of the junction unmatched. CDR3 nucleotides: TGCGCCAGCAGCTCAACCCAACCGGGACTAGCGGGACGTGGGCAGTACTTC. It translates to CASSSTQPGLAGRGQYF.

The CDR3, as DNA: TGTGCCAGCAGTATATATGAAAAACTGTTTTTT. Translating gives CASSIYEKLFF. This chain connects TRBV12-3 or TRBV12-4 to TRBJ1-4, with D uncertain. V lost 5 bases to trimming and J lost 6 bases, with 4 bases between them. The CDR3 loop spans 11 amino acids.

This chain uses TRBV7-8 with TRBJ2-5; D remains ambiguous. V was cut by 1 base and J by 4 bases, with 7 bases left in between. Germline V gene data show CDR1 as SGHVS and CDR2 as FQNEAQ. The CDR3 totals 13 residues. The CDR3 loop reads CASSLGAGETQYF. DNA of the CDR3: TGTGCCAGCAGCTTAGGGGCCGGAGAGACCCAGTACTTC.

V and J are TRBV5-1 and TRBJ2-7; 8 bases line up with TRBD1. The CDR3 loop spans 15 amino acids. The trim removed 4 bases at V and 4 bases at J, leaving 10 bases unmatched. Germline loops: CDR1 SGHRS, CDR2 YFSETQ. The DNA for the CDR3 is TGCGCCAGCAGCCGCGGACAGGGTAACTGGTACGAGCAGTACTTC. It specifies CASSRGQGNWYEQYF.

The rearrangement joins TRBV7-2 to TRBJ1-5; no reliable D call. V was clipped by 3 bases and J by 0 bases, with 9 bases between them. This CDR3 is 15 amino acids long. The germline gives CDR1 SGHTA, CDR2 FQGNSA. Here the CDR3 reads CASSLKHYSNQPQHF. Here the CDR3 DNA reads TGTGCCAGCAGCTTGAAACATTATAGCAATCAGCCCCAGCATTTT.

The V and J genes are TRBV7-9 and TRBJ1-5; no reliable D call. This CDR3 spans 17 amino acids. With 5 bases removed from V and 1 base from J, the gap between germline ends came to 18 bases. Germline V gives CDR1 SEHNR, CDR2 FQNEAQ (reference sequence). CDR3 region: CASSPLWGDGSNQPQHF. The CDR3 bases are TGTGCCAGCAGCCCCCTCTGGGGAGACGGGAGCAATCAGCCCCAGCATTTT.

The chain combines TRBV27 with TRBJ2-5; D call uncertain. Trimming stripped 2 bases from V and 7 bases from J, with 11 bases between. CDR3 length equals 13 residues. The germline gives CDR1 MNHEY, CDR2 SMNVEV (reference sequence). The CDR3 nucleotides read TGTGCCAGCAGTTTACGAGGATCCGGGACCCAGTACTTC. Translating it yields CASSLRGSGTQYF.

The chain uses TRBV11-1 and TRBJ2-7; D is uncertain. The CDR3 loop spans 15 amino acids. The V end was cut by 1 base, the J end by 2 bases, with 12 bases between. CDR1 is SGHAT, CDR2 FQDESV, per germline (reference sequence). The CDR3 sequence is CASSLVSDTAYEQYF. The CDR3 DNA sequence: TGTGCCAGCAGCTTAGTTTCAGACACCGCCTACGAGCAGTACTTC.

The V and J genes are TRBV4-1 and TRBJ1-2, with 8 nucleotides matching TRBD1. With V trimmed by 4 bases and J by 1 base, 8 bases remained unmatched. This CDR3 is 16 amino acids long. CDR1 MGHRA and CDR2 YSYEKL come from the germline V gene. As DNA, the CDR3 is TGCGCCAGCAGCCCCCCTGGACAGGGTAATAACTATGGCTACACCTTC. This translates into CASSPPGQGNNYGYTF.

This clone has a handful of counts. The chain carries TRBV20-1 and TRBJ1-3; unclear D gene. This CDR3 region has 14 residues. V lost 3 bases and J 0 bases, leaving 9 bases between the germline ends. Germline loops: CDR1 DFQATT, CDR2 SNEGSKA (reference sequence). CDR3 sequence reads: CSASGGSSGNTIYF. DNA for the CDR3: TGCAGTGCTAGTGGCGGGAGCTCTGGAAACACCATATATTTT.

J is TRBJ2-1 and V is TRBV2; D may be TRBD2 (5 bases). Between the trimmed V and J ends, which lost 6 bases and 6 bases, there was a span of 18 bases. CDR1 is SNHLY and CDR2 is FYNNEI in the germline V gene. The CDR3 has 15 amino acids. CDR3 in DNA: TGTGCCAGCAGAGAGAGGGTTCTGTATGGCAATGAGCAGTTCTTC. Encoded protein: CASRERVLYGNEQFF.

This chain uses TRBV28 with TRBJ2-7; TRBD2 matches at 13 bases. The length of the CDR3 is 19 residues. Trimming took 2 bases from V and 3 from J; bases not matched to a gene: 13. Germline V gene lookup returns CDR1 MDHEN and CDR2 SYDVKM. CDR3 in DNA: TGTGCCAGCAGTTTACCCCTAGGGACTAGCGGGATGGGTTTCTACGAGCAGTACTTC. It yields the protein CASSLPLGTSGMGFYEQYF.

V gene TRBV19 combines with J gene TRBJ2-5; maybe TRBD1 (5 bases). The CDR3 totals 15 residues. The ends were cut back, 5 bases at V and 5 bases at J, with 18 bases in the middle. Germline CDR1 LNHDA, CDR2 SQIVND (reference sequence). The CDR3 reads CASSGERWGPETQYF. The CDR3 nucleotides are TGTGCCAGTAGTGGTGAGCGTTGGGGCCCGGAGACCCAGTACTTC.

The CDR3 coding sequence is TGTGCCAGCAGTCCATTAGGGGAACCCCTCTACGAGCAGTACTTC. Encoded protein: CASSPLGEPLYEQYF. V usage is TRBV28 and J usage is TRBJ2-7; the D gene is possibly TRBD1 (5 bases). V lost 5 bases and J lost 3, with 17 bases in between. Germline V lookup: CDR1 MDHEN, CDR2 SYDVKM. The length of the CDR3 is 15 residues.

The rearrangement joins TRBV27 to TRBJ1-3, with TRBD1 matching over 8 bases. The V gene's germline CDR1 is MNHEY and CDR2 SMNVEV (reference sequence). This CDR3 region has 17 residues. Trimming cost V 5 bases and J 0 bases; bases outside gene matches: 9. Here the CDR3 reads CASSPGTGPLSGNTIYF. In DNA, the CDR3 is TGTGCCAGCAGTCCAGGGACAGGACCCCTCTCTGGAAACACCATATATTTT.

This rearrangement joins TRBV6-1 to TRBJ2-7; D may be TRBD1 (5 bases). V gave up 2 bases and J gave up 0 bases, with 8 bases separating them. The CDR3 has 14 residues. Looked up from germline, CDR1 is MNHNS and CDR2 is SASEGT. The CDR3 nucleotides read TGTGCCAGCAGTGAACAGGGATTCTCCTACGAGCAGTACTTC. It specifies CASSEQGFSYEQYF.

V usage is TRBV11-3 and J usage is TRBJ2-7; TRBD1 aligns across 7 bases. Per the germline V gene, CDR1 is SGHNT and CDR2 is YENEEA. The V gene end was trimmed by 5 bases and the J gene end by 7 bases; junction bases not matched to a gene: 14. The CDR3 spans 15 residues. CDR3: CASSLRQGLIEEQYF. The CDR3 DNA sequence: TGTGCCAGCAGCCTTCGACAGGGATTAATAGAGGAGCAGTACTTC.

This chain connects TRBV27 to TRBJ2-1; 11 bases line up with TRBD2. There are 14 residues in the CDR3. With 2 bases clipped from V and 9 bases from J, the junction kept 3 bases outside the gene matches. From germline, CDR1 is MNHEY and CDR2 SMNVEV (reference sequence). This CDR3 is CASSLTSGSSEQFF. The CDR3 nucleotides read TGTGCCAGCAGTTTAACTAGCGGGAGCTCTGAGCAGTTCTTC.

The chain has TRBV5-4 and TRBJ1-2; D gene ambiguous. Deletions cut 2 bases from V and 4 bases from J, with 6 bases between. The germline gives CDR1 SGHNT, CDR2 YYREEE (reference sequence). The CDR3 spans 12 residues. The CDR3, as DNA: TGTGCCAGCAGCTTCGACATCTATGGCTACACCTTC. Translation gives CASSFDIYGYTF.

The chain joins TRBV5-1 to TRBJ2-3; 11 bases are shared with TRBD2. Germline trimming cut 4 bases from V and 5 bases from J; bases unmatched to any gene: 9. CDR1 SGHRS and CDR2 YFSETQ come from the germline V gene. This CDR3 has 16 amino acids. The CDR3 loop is CASSRISGGAGDTQYF. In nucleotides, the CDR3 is TGCGCCAGCAGCAGAATTAGCGGGGGGGCCGGAGATACGCAGTATTTT.

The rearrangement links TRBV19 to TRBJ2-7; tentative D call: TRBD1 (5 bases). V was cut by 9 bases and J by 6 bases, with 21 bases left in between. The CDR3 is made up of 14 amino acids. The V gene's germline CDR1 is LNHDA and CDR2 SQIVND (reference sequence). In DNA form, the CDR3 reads TGTGCCAGCTCACCCTTCGTTCAGGGTGGCGAGCAGTACTTC. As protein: CASSPFVQGGEQYF. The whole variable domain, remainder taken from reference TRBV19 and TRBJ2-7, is DGGITQSPKYLFRKEGQNVTLSCEQNLNHDAMYWYRQDPGQGLRLIYYSQIVNDFQKGDIAEGYSVSREKKESFPLTVTSAQKNPTAFYLCASSPFVQGGEQYFGPGTRLTVT.

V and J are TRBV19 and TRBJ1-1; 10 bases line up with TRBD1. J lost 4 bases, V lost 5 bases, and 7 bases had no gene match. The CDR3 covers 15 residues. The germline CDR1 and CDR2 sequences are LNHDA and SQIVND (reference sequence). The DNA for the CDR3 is TGTGCCAGTAGTCCCCAGGACAGGGGGGGCACTGAAGCTTTCTTT. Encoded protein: CASSPQDRGGTEAFF.

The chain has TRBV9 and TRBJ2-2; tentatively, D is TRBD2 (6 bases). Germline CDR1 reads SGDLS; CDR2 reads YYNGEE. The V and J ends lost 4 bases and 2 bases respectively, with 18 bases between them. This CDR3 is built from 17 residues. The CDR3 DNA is TGTGCCAGCAGCCCCACCGGGACTTTCTTAAACACCGGGGAGCTGTTTTTT. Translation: CASSPTGTFLNTGELFF.

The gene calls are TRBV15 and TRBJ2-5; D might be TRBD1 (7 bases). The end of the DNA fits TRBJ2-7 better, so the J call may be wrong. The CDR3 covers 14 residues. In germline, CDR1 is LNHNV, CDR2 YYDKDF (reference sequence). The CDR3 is CATSRQGGAYEQYF. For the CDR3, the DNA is TGTGCCACCAGCAGACAGGGGGGCGCCTACGAGCAGTACTTC.

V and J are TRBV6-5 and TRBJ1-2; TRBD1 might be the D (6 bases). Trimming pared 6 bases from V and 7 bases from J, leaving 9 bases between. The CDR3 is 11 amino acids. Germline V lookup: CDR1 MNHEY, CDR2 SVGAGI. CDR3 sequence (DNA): TGTGCCAGCAGAAAGGGGGTTGGCTACACCTTC. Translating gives CASRKGVGYTF.

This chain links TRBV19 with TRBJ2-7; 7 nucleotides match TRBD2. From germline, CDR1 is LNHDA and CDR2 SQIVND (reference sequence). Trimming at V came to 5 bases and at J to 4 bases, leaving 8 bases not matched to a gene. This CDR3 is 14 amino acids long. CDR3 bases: TGTGCCAGTAGTGTTCCGGGACTATTATACGAGCAGTACTTC. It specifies CASSVPGLLYEQYF.